This T cell receptor beta chain was captured in a study of response to subunit inactivated influenza vaccine (dated by TCRdb to the late 2010s). About the full investigation: The study used deep quantitative T cell receptor repertoire profiling to track responses to a trivalent subunit inactivated influenza vaccine.

Many counts were recorded for this clonotype. No cognate antigen has been identified for it. Base qualities are not recorded, but no much larger clone differs from it by a single base. Paper-wide results and their limitations: It was suggested by the authors that each seasonal influenza vaccination may recruit only a limited number of new T cells.

Library method: RT-PCR. Sequencing used an Illumina HiSeq 2500. TCRdb took the public reads, trimmed them with fastp at Q25, ran MiXCR for clone calling and kept in-frame beta chains. Rows with one shared CDR3 protein collapse into an entry with the most common genes and DNA. This sample has approximately 530,000 distinct CDR3 sequences in its table, and approximately 7.1% of those were observed once. The ten largest clones capture 13% of the sample. V has 8 bases trimmed and J has 7 bases trimmed; junction bases matching no gene number 10. Including the terminal cysteine and phenylalanine, the CDR3 comprises 14 residues. The DNA shown is the 42-base CDR3, in frame from base 1.

The chain was built from TRBV12-3 or TRBV12-4 and TRBJ2-1; TRBD2 agrees with 8 junctional bases. The source of this sequence is a man between 50 and 69 years old who received an inactivated influenza vaccine. Donor details come from another sample of the same person, matched by shared clones. The material sequenced was PBMCs from blood, taken less than 30 months after vaccination. At the DNA level, the sequence is TGTGCCAGCCGGTCGGGGGGGGCGGTGAATGAGCAGTTCTTC. Its protein is CASRSGGAVNEQFF.